The sequence of this TCR beta chain was determined in a study of T cell clonality in common variable immunodeficiency. About this clone: The antigen remains undetermined. Sequencing ends 3 residues short of the CDR3 end; the germline J gene provides the rest.

Germline CDR1 is SQVTM and CDR2 is ANQGSEA. This CDR3 region has 12 residues. J lost 6 bases, V lost 6 bases, and 2 bases had no gene match. CVID and control samples used equivalent genomic DNA input. Data came from immunoSEQ multiplex PCR; TCRdb stores just in-frame clones and leaves some out. The specimen has about 66,000 clones, none found just once. The study's findings and limits: Compared with healthy controls, CVID subjects showed increased TCRbeta clonality, mostly in about a third.

J is TRBJ1-6 and V is TRBV29-1, with TRBD1 identical over 7 bases. The sequence derives from a person between 18 and 75 years old in good health. Sequencing was done on a sample of peripheral blood mononuclear cells. Partial CDR3 DNA: TGCAGCGTACGACAGGGTAATTCACCC. It encodes CSVRQGNSP. The CDR3 reads in full as CSVRQGNSPLHF.